The 29 T cell receptor beta chains below come from one sample, sequenced in a study of technical replicates of blood from a few donors. TCRdb keeps only in-frame clones here, not all; method: immunoSEQ multiplex PCR. The sample consists of almost 85,000 clones, roughly 97% of them appearing once. Source material: T cells isolated from PBMCs. Receptors were obtained from a human donor in good health.

V is TRBV4-2 and J is TRBJ2-1, with a tentative D call TRBD2 (6 bases). Per germline, CDR1 LGHNA and CDR2 YNFKEQ. The CDR3 consists of 19 residues. V was trimmed by 4 bases and J by 3 bases, leaving 25 bases between them. CDR3 coding DNA: TGTGCCAGCAGCCCAGAAAACCGACCGGGACTCAGCCTCTACAATGAGCAGTTCTTC. It translates to CASSPENRPGLSLYNEQFF.

The chain couples TRBV13 to TRBJ1-5; D remains unclear. CDR1 is PRHDT, CDR2 FYEKMQ, per germline (reference sequence). V was pared by 5 bases and J by 2 bases, with 10 bases between. This CDR3 contains 14 residues. Written as DNA, the CDR3 is TGTGCCAGCAGCCTTCGACACGGCAATCAGCCCCAGCATTTT. Its translation: CASSLRHGNQPQHF. The variable domain in full, completed from reference TRBV13 and TRBJ1-5, reads AAGVIQSPRHLIKEKRETATLKCYPIPRHDTVYWYQQGPGQDPQFLISFYEKMQSDKGSIPDRFSAQQFSDYHSELNMSSLELGDSALYFCASSLRHGNQPQHFGDGTRLSIL.

A single count supports this clone. A junction boundary mismatches the germline segment, possibly from a read error. J is TRBJ1-6 and V is TRBV7-8; 9 nucleotides match TRBD1. Germline V gives CDR1 SGHVS, CDR2 FQNEAQ. This CDR3 comprises 16 residues. In DNA, the CDR3 is TGTGCCAGCAGCGGCCGGACAGGGGACTATCATTCACCCCTCCACTTT. Translation: CASSGRTGDYHSPLHF.

J is TRBJ1-1 and V is TRBV5-1; no firm D call. There are 11 residues in the CDR3. CDR1 is SGHRS, CDR2 YFSETQ, per germline. V dropped 0 bases and J dropped 8 bases, with 5 bases sitting between them. CDR3 loop: CASSLGPEAFF. The DNA for the CDR3 is TGCGCCAGCAGCTTGGGGCCCGAAGCTTTCTTT.

This chain connects TRBV2 to TRBJ2-1, with 8 nucleotides matching TRBD1. CDR3 length: 14 residues. Trimming took 8 bases from V and 4 from J; bases not matched to a gene: 7. Germline V gene sequence: CDR1 SNHLY, CDR2 FYNNEI. DNA of the CDR3: TGTGCCAGCTTCCCCACAGGGGGGTACAATGAGCAGTTCTTC. Its protein is CASFPTGGYNEQFF.

This clone was detected a few times. This chain connects TRBV25-1 to TRBJ1-5, with D perhaps matching TRBD1 (5 bases). Germline V gene data show CDR1 as MGHDK and CDR2 as SYGVNS. The CDR3 is 14 residues long. The V gene lost 5 bases and the J gene lost 1 base, with 9 bases spanning the gap. The CDR3 loop is CASSYGQSNQPQHF. The DNA for the CDR3 is TGTGCCAGCAGTTATGGACAAAGCAATCAGCCCCAGCATTTT.

The V gene is TRBV4-1, the J gene TRBJ2-7; D is unclear. The V and J ends lost 0 bases and 3 bases respectively, with 21 bases between them. This CDR3 comprises 18 residues. Germline V lookup: CDR1 MGHRA, CDR2 YSYEKL. CDR3 sequence: CASSQDHGSAVLHYEQYF. CDR3 sequence (DNA): TGCGCCAGCAGCCAAGATCATGGATCGGCGGTACTCCACTACGAGCAGTACTTC.

CDR3 protein: CASSFGTGATGAEAFF. CDR3 nucleotides: TGTGCCAGCTCTTTCGGGACAGGGGCGACGGGCGCTGAAGCTTTCTTT. V and J are TRBV18 and TRBJ1-1, with 10 bases that match TRBD1. This CDR3 comprises 16 residues. The germline V gene has CDR1 KGHSH and CDR2 LQKENI. With V trimmed by 6 bases and J by 6 bases, 13 bases remained unmatched.

This sequence joins TRBV10-1 and TRBJ2-1; possible D gene TRBD1, 5 bases. The CDR3 is 16 residues long. The germline V and J ends were trimmed by 2 bases and 2 bases, with 13 bases remaining between them. Germline V CDR1 and CDR2: WNHNN, SYGVQD (reference sequence). CDR3 region: CASSEVQGSAYNEQFF. Written as DNA, the CDR3 is TGCGCCAGCAGTGAGGTCCAGGGAAGTGCCTACAATGAGCAGTTCTTC.

The chain uses TRBV28 and TRBJ2-7; 7 bases fit TRBD1. The ends lost 3 bases at V and 2 bases at J; junction bases unmatched: 7. The CDR3 has 15 residues. Germline CDR1 reads MDHEN; CDR2 reads SYDVKM. This chain's CDR3 is CASSFQGVLAYEQYF. DNA for the CDR3: TGTGCCAGCAGTTTTCAGGGGGTTCTCGCCTACGAGCAGTACTTC.

The V gene is TRBV4-1, the J gene TRBJ2-5; possible D gene TRBD1, 6 bases. The V gene's germline CDR1 is MGHRA and CDR2 YSYEKL. This CDR3 is 16 amino acids long. V gave up 0 bases and J gave up 5 bases, with 16 bases separating them. This CDR3 reads CASSQDPPQGRETQYF. CDR3 nucleotide sequence: TGCGCCAGCAGCCAAGACCCGCCCCAGGGGCGGGAGACCCAGTACTTC.

This chain uses TRBV7-9 with TRBJ2-2; the match to TRBD2 covers 8 bases. The J segment lost 1 base and the V segment lost 4 bases, leaving 5 bases of the junction unmatched. The CDR3 spans 16 residues. From germline, CDR1 is SEHNR and CDR2 FQNEAQ (reference sequence). The CDR3 reads CASSSEREWNTGELFF. In DNA form, the CDR3 reads TGTGCCAGCAGCTCGGAGCGGGAGTGGAACACCGGGGAGCTGTTTTTT.

The chain combines TRBV13 with TRBJ1-2; 8 nucleotides line up with TRBD1. The germline gives CDR1 PRHDT, CDR2 FYEKMQ (reference sequence). J lost 3 bases, V lost 5 bases, and 8 bases had no gene match. This CDR3 is built from 15 residues. The CDR3 DNA sequence: TGTGCCAGCAGCCCGGGGACAGGCCTTTACTATGGCTACACCTTC. It yields the protein CASSPGTGLYYGYTF.

The V call is TRBV7-2, the J call TRBJ2-5, with TRBD2 identical over 8 bases. The CDR3 sequence is 17 residues long. The germline gives CDR1 SGHTA, CDR2 FQGNSA. Unmatched junction bases numbered 12, after V lost 1 base and J lost 5 bases. The CDR3 protein is CASSLGAGTRSWETQYF. The CDR3 DNA is TGTGCCAGCAGCTTAGGGGCCGGGACTAGATCTTGGGAGACCCAGTACTTC. Full variable domain (outside the CDR3, taken from reference TRBV7-2 and TRBJ2-5): GAGVSQSPSNKVTEKGKDVELRCDPISGHTALYWYRQSLGQGLEFLIYFQGNSAPDKSGLPSDRFSAERTGGSVSTLTIQRTQQEDSAVYLCASSLGAGTRSWETQYFGPGTRLLVL.

This chain links TRBV9 with TRBJ2-1, with D perhaps TRBD2 (5 bases). V was trimmed by 6 bases and J by 1 base, leaving 11 bases between them. The CDR3 is 14 residues long. From germline, CDR1 is SGDLS and CDR2 YYNGEE. CDR3 amino acids: CASNEGGSYNEQFF. CDR3 DNA: TGTGCCAGCAATGAGGGCGGGTCCTACAATGAGCAGTTCTTC.

The rearrangement joins TRBV30 to TRBJ2-3; maybe TRBD2 (7 bases). Germline CDR1 is GTSNPN and CDR2 is SVGIG (reference sequence). The CDR3 consists of 15 residues. V shed 3 bases and J shed 1 base, with 14 bases lying between them. The CDR3 region has the DNA TGTGCCTGGAGGCTTCCGGGGGGCCGCACAGATACGCAGTATTTT. It translates to CAWRLPGGRTDTQYF.

Only one count was recorded for this clone. This rearrangement joins TRBV5-1 to TRBJ2-7; D may be TRBD1 (5 bases). Germline assignment: CDR1 SGHRS and CDR2 YFSETQ. The ends were cut back, 1 base at V and 2 bases at J, with 13 bases in the middle. The CDR3 length is 15 residues. The CDR3 sequence: CASSLSRDPTYEQYF. DNA of the CDR3: TGCGCCAGCAGCTTGAGCAGGGATCCGACCTACGAGCAGTACTTC.

The chain couples TRBV27 to TRBJ1-1, with 9 bases matching TRBD1. The ends lost 4 bases at V and 4 bases at J; junction bases unmatched: 7. The germline V gene encodes CDR1 MNHEY and CDR2 SMNVEV (reference sequence). CDR3 length: 15 amino acids. Written as DNA, the CDR3 is TGTGCCAGCAGTTCCGGACAGGGGCGGGTCACTGAAGCTTTCTTT. Its protein is CASSSGQGRVTEAFF.

The chain couples TRBV6-1 to TRBJ1-2; TRBD1 matches at 7 bases. With V trimmed by 1 base and J by 7 bases, 3 bases remained unmatched. Germline V gene data show CDR1 as MNHNS and CDR2 as SASEGT. This CDR3 contains 13 residues. The CDR3 DNA reads as TGTGCCAGCAGTGAAGGGACAGGTCCTGGCTACACCTTC. It is translated as CASSEGTGPGYTF.

The chain uses TRBV7-8 and TRBJ2-3; a possible D gene is TRBD2 (6 bases). Deletions cut 4 bases from V and 4 bases from J, with 15 bases between. This CDR3 region has 15 residues. Germline V gene data show CDR1 as SGHVS and CDR2 as FQNEAQ. The CDR3 here is CASSYRGTGADTQYF. CDR3 coding DNA: TGTGCCAGCAGCTATCGGGGGACGGGAGCAGATACGCAGTATTTT.

The chain recombines TRBV2 with TRBJ1-4, with unresolved D. The CDR3 covers 16 residues. V gave up 7 bases and J gave up 7 bases, with 22 bases separating them. Germline V gene sequence: CDR1 SNHLY, CDR2 FYNNEI. CDR3 coding DNA: TGTGCCAGCACCATTCCGGGCCGAGGGATAGGTGAAAAACTGTTTTTT. Encoded protein: CASTIPGRGIGEKLFF.

The chain is built from TRBV27 and TRBJ1-2, with 7 bases matching TRBD1. The germline CDR1 and CDR2 sequences are MNHEY and SMNVEV (reference sequence). This CDR3 has 15 residues. V shed 5 bases and J 5 bases; nucleotides not matched to a gene: 11. The CDR3 DNA follows: TGTGCCAGCAGTCTGCGCCGGGACAGCCCTTATGGCTACACCTTC. It is translated as CASSLRRDSPYGYTF.

The CDR3 DNA follows: TGTGCCAGCAGCTCCCCGATTGACACGGAGGGTCCCGGGGAGCTGTTTTTT. It is translated as CASSSPIDTEGPGELFF. The V gene is TRBV7-6, the J gene TRBJ2-2; D is perhaps TRBD2 (6 bases). Trimming took off 4 bases at V and 6 bases at J, with 21 bases between the two ends. The CDR3 consists of 17 residues. In germline, CDR1 is SGHVS, CDR2 FNYEAQ.

V usage is TRBV27 and J usage is TRBJ2-7; 11 bases align to TRBD1. Germline CDR1 is MNHEY and CDR2 is SMNVEV (reference sequence). V lost 6 bases, J lost 1 base, and 14 bases stayed unmatched. The CDR3 is 18 amino acids. The CDR3 coding sequence is TGTGCCAGCAGCTTCCAGCTACCGGGGACAGGGGGGTCCTACGAGCAGTACTTC. This codes for CASSFQLPGTGGSYEQYF.

The rearrangement joins TRBV29-1 to TRBJ2-7; possibly TRBD1 for D (5 bases). The CDR3 extends over 12 amino acids. Germline CDR1 reads SQVTM; CDR2 reads ANQGSEA. V lost 0 bases and J lost 6, with 9 bases in between. The CDR3 loop reads CSVEDPGREQYF. In DNA form, the CDR3 reads TGCAGCGTTGAAGATCCAGGGCGCGAGCAGTACTTC.

This clone was seen just once. The chain recombines TRBV5-1 with TRBJ1-1; D is uncertain. V was shortened by 0 bases and J by 1 base, with 13 bases between the two germline ends. The CDR3 has 16 residues. The germline gives CDR1 SGHRS, CDR2 YFSETQ. The CDR3 loop reads CASSLGEGYKNTEAFF. In DNA form, the CDR3 reads TGCGCCAGCAGCTTGGGGGAGGGATATAAGAACACTGAAGCTTTCTTT.

The gene calls are TRBV14 and TRBJ2-1, with 10 bases aligning to TRBD2. V gave up 2 bases and J gave up 9 bases; unmatched junction bases: 7. The length of the CDR3 is 15 residues. The germline V gene encodes CDR1 SGHDN and CDR2 FVKESK. The CDR3 spells CASSQTSGAGGEQFF. The CDR3 DNA follows: TGTGCCAGCAGCCAAACTAGCGGGGCGGGCGGTGAGCAGTTCTTC.

The chain employs TRBV7-7 and TRBJ2-1; 7 bases line up with TRBD2. Germline loops: CDR1 SSHAT, CDR2 FNYEAQ (reference sequence). After removal of 5 bases from V and 6 bases from J, the junction contained 4 bases not matched to a gene. This CDR3 is built from 13 residues. The CDR3 nucleotides are TGTGCCAGCAGCCCACGGGAGGCCAATGAGCAGTTCTTC. Translating it yields CASSPREANEQFF.

This sequence joins TRBV30 and TRBJ2-4; 7 positions agree with TRBD1. CDR3 length: 15 residues. The J segment lost 4 bases and the V segment lost 2 bases, leaving 8 bases of the junction unmatched. CDR1 GTSNPN and CDR2 SVGIG come from the germline V gene (reference sequence). The CDR3 sequence is CAWSRKGAGKNIQYF. The CDR3 DNA reads as TGTGCCTGGAGTCGTAAGGGGGCTGGTAAAAACATTCAGTACTTC. Full variable domain (rest looked up from reference TRBV30 and TRBJ2-4): SQTIHQWPATLVQPVGSPLSLECTVEGTSNPNLYWYRQAAGRGLQLLFYSVGIGQISSEVPQNLSASRPQDRQFILSSKKLLLSDSGFYLCAWSRKGAGKNIQYFGAGTRLSVL.